The clone carrying this T cell receptor beta chain was detected a few times. The study reverse transcribed the entire isolated RNA, so it sequenced expressed TCRB transcripts. Produced via immunoSEQ multiplex PCR; TCRdb's table is partial and in-frame only. The table has around 340,000 clones, less than 9.5% seen once. Per the germline V gene, CDR1 is LGHNA and CDR2 is YNFKEQ. CDR3 length: 15 residues. V lost 2 bases and J lost 3, with 13 bases in between. This entry belongs to a study of beta chain features in type 1 diabetes. CD4+ cells of the naive, central memory, regulatory and stem cell-like memory types were sorted via CD45RO/CCR7/CD25/CD127/CD95/CD27.

This receptor was identified in a woman aged 18-29 years in good health. The sequencing input was central memory CD4+ T cells from blood. The chain couples TRBV4-2 to TRBJ1-1; a weak D match, TRBD1 (5 bases). The CDR3 here is CASSQPGTDYTEAFF. The CDR3 DNA sequence: TGTGCCAGCAGCCAACCCGGGACGGACTACACTGAAGCTTTCTTT.